This TCR beta chain stems from a study of low-dose radiotherapy and immunotherapy resistance in tumors. For the study at large: While receiving nivolumab 240 mg every two weeks, patients also received ipilimumab 1 mg/kg every six weeks, both intravenously. Aspirin 300 mg, taken orally and daily, was given to patients for four cycles from cycle 1 day 1.

The CDR3 sequence runs 22 residues, both termini included. Germline CDR1 is MNHEY and CDR2 is SVGEGT. With respect to this clonotype: No DNA is shown, since the ends of the CDR3 on it are uncertain; the CDR3 is the one TCRdb lists.

Time point denoted: before trial treatment. TRAV- and TRBV-specific primers primed first-strand cDNA, covering alpha and beta chains. Over around 19 PCR cycles, TCRs were amplified from a constant-region primer and V-primer adapter. TCRdb passed the reads through MiXCR, listing each CDR3 protein once. The data hold 59,000 or so distinct CDR3 sequences, with approximately 25% observed a single time. This TCR was sampled from a male donor with rectosigmoid adenocarcinoma. J is TRBJ2-2 and V is TRBV6-2 or TRBV6-3; TRBD1 is the table's D call and was not checked against the DNA. The sequenced sample was PBMCs, obtained before treatment. The CDR3 protein is CASSFLGDTEAFFGQGTGELFF.